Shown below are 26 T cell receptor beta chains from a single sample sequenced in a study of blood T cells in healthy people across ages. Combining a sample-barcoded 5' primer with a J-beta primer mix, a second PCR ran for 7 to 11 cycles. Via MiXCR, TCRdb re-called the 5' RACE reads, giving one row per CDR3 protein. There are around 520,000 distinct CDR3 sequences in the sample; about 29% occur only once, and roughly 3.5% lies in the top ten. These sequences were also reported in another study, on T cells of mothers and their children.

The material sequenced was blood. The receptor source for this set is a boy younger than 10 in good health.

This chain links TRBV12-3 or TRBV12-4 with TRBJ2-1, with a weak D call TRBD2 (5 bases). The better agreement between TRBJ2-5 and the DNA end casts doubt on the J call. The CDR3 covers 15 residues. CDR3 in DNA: TGTGCCAGCAGCCCCGGTGTAGTCCGGGGAGAGACCCAGTACTTC. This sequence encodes CASSPGVVRGETQYF.

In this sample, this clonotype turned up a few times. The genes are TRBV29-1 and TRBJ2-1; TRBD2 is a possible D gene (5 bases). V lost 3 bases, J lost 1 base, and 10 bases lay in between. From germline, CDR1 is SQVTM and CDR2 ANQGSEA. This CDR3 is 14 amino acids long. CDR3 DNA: TGCAGCGTTGATATTAGCGTTTCCTACAATGAGCAGTTCTTC. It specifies CSVDISVSYNEQFF.

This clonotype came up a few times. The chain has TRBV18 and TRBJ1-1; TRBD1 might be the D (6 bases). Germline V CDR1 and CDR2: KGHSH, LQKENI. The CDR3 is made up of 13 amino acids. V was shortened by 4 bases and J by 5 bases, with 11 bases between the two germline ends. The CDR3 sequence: CASSQQGETEAFF. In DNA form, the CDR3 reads TGTGCCAGCTCACAACAGGGAGAGACTGAAGCTTTCTTT.

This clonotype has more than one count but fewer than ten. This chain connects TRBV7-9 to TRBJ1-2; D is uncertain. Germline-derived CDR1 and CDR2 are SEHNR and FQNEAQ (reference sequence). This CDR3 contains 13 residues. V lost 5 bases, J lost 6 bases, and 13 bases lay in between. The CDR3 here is CASSREPADGYTF. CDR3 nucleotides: TGTGCCAGCAGCCGGGAACCCGCGGATGGCTACACCTTC.

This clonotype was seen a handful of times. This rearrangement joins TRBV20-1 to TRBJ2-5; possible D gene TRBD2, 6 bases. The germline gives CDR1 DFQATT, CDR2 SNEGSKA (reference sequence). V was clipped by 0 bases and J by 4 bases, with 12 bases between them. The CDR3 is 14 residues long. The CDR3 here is CSARDGDSGETQYF. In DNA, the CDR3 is TGCAGTGCTAGAGATGGGGACTCCGGAGAGACCCAGTACTTC.

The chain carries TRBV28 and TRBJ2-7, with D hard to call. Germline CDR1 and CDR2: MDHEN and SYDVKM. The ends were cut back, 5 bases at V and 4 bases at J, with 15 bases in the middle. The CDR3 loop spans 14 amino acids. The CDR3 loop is CASSPPGLGYEQYF. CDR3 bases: TGTGCCAGCAGTCCGCCGGGCCTCGGGTACGAGCAGTACTTC.

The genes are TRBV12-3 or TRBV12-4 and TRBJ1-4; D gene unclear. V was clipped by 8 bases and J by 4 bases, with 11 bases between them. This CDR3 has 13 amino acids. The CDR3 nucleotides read TGTGCCAGCGGTCGGGCTTATAATGAAAAACTGTTTTTT. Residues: CASGRAYNEKLFF.

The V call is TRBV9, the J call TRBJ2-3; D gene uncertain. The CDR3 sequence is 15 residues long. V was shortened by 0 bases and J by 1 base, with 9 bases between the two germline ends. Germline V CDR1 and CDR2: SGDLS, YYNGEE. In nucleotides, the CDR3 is TGTGCCAGCAGCGTAGATCTTCGGGGCACAGATACGCAGTATTTT. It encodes CASSVDLRGTDTQYF.

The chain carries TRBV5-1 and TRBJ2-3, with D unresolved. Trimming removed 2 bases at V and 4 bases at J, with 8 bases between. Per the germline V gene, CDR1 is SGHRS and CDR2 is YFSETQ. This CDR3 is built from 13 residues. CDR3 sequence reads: CASSLEVSDTQYF. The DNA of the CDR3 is TGCGCCAGCAGCTTAGAAGTTTCAGATACGCAGTATTTT.

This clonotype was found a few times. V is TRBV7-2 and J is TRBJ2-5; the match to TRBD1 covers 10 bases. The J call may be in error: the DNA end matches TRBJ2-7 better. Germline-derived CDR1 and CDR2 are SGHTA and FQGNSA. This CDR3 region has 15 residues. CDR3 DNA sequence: TGTGCCAGCAGCTCCGCCGGGACAGGGGCCTACGAGCAGTACTTC. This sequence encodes CASSSAGTGAYEQYF.

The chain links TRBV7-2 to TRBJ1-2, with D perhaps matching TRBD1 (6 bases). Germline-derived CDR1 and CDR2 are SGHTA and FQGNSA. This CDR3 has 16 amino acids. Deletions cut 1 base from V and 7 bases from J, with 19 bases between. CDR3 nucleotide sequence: TGTGCCAGCAGCTTAGGTGGGGCAGGGGAGTCTTCTGGCTACACCTTC. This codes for CASSLGGAGESSGYTF.

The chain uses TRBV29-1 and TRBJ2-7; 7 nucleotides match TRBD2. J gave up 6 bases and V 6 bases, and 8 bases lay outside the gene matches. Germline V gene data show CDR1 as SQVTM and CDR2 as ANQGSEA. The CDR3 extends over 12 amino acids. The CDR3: CSVLGLAGEQYF. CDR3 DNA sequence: TGCAGCGTCTTGGGGTTAGCGGGCGAGCAGTACTTC.

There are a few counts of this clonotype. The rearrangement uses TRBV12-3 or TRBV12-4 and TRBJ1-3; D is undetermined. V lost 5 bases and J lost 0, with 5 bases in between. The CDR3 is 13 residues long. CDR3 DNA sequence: TGTGCCAGCAGTGCCAACTCTGGAAACACCATATATTTT. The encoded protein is CASSANSGNTIYF.

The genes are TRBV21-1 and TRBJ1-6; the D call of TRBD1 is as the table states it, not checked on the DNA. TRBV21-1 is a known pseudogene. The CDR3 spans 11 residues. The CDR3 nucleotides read TGTGCCAGCAGCCTGGGCGGACAACTCCACTTT. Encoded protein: CASSLGGQLHF.

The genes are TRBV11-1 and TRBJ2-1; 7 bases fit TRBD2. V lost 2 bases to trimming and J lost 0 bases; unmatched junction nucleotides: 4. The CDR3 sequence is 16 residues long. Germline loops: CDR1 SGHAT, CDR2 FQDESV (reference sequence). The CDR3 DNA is TGTGCCAGCAGCTTAAGCGGGGCGAGCTCCTACAATGAGCAGTTCTTC. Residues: CASSLSGASSYNEQFF.

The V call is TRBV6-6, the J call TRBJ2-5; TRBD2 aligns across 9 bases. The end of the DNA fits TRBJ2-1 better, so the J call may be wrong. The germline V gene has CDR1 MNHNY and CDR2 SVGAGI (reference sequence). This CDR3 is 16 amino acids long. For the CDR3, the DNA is TGTGCCAGCAGTTACCCTGAGGCGGGAGGGCCGAATGAGCAGTTCTTC. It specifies CASSYPEAGGPNEQFF.

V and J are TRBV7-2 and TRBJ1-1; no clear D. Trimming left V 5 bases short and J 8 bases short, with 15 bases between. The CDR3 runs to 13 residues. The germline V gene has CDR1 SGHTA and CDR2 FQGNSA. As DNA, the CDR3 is TGTGCCAGCAGCACTACTAGGGCGGTAGAAGCTTTCTTT. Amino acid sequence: CASSTTRAVEAFF.

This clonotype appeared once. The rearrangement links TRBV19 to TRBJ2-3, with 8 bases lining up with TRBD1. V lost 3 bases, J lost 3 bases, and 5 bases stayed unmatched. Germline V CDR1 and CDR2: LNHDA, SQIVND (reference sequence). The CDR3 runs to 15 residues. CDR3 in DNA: TGTGCCAGTAGTATTAGGACAGGGCTAACAGATACGCAGTATTTT. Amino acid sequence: CASSIRTGLTDTQYF.

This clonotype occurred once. Here the CDR3 DNA reads TGTGCCAGCAGCCTGGGCCTGGGATTCTACGAGCAGTACTTC. Encoded protein: CASSLGLGFYEQYF. V and J are TRBV6-1 and TRBJ2-5; D not certain. The J call is uncertain, as TRBJ2-7 better fits the DNA end. Per germline, CDR1 MNHNS and CDR2 SASEGT. The CDR3 has 14 amino acids.

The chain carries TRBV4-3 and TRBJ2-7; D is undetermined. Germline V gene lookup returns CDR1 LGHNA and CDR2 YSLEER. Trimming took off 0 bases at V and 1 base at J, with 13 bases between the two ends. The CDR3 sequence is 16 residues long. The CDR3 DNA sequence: TGCGCCAGCAGCCAAGATTGTAGACTGCCATCCTACGAGCAGTACTTC. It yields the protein CASSQDCRLPSYEQYF.

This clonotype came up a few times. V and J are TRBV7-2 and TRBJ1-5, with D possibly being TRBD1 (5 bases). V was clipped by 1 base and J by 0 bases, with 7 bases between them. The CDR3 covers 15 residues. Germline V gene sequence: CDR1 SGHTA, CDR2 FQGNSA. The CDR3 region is CASSLVGDSNQPQHF. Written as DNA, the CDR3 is TGTGCCAGCAGCTTAGTAGGGGATAGCAATCAGCCCCAGCATTTT.

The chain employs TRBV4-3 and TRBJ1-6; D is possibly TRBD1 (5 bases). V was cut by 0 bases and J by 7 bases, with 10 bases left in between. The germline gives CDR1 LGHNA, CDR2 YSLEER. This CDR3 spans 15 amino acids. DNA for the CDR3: TGCGCCAGCAGCCAAGATATCAGGGAAAATTCACCCCTCCACTTT. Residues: CASSQDIRENSPLHF.

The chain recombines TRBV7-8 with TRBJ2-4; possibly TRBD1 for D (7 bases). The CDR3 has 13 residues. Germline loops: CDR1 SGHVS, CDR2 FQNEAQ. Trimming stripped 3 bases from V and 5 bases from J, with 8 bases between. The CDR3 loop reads CASSFRGENIQYF. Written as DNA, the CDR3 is TGTGCCAGCAGCTTCAGGGGGGAAAACATTCAGTACTTC.

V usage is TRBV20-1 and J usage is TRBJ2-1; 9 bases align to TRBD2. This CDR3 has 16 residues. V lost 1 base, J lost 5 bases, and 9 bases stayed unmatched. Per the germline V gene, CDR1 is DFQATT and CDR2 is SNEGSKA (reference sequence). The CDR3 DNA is TGCAGTGCTAGAGGCGTTCCTAGCGGGACCCACAATGAGCAGTTCTTC. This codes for CSARGVPSGTHNEQFF.

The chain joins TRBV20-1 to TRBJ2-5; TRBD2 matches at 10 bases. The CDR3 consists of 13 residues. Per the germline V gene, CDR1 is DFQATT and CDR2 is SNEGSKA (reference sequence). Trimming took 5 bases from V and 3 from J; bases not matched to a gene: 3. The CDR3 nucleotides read TGCAGTGCTCCCCTAGCGGGGGAAGAGACCCAGTACTTC. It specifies CSAPLAGEETQYF.

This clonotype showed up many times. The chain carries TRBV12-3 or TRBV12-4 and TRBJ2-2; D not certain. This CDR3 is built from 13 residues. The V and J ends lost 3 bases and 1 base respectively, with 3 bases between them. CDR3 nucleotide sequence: TGTGCCAGCAGTTTTAGGAACACCGGGGAGCTGTTTTTT. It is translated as CASSFRNTGELFF.